This T cell receptor (beta chain) was sequenced in a study of response to subunit inactivated influenza vaccine. Findings and caveats of the study: With each seasonal influenza vaccination, the authors suggested, few new T cells are recruited.

TCRdb re-called the RT-PCR reads with MiXCR, one entry per CDR3 protein. The sample gives under 800,000 distinct CDR3 sequences, over 11% of which show up once; around 7.3% is in the top ten. Turning to this clonotype: What it binds is not known.

The CDR3 contains 15 residues. V was clipped by 6 bases and J by 3 bases, with 15 bases between them. The receptor was isolated from a man between 50 and 59 years old who received an inactivated influenza vaccine. The sequencing used PBMCs from blood, collected 14 days before vaccination. This chain uses TRBV12-3 or TRBV12-4 with TRBJ1-3, with D possibly being TRBD1 (5 bases). CDR3 protein: CASSETGTFGNTIYF. In DNA, the CDR3 is TGTGCCAGCAGCGAAACCGGGACCTTTGGAAACACCATATATTTT.